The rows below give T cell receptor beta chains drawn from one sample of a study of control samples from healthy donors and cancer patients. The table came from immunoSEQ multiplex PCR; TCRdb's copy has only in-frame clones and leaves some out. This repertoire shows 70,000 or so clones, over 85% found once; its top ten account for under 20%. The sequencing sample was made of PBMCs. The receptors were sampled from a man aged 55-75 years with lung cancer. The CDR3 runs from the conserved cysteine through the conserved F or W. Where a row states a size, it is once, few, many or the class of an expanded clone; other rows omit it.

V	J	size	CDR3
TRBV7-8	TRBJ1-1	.	CASSADSNTEAFF
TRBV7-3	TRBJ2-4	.	CASSLMGGSKNIQYF
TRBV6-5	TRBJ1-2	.	CASTYRAEAKGYTF
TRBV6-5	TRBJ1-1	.	CASSSLSSSLTFF
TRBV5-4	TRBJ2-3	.	CASSVTGRQGTDTQYF
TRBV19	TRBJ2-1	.	CASSIGFGTSGGDEQFF
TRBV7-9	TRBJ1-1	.	CASGRIGVAFF
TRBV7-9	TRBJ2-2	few	CASSWRGSPANTGELFF
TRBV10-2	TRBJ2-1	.	CASYEGTSYNEQFF
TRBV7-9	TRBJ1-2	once	CASSPMGGGYTF
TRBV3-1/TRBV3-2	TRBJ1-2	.	CASSQGTVYGYTF
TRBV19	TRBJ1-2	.	CASSIDRNNYGYTF
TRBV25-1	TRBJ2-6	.	CASSKKDRGRGGANVLTF
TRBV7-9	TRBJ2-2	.	CASSLNIGELFF
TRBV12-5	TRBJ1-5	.	CASGLEGPQPQHF
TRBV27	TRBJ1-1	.	CAILGGTGSEAFF
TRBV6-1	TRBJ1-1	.	CASSVGTGYMNTEAFF
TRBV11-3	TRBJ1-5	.	CASSLGLNQPQHF
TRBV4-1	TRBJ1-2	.	CASSHMAGGNYGYTF
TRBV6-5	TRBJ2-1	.	CASSPPPSSYNEQFF